Described below is a single TCR beta chain sequence and its context. The sample is drawn from a study of shared clonotypes between healthy human individuals. Several immunoSEQ plates held equal portions of the genomic DNA taken from each subset. Clones were read by immunoSEQ multiplex PCR, and TCRdb kept only the in-frame ones, dropping some. This sample has roughly 2.5 million clones, with more than 90% found just once. The TCR was taken from a man aged 18 to 29 in good health. The sequenced material came from naive CD4+ T cells sorted from blood. The subset denotes: CD45RA+ positively selected.

The CDR3 DNA reads as TGTGCCATTCAGGAAAATAGCAATCAGCCCCAGCATTTT. As protein: CAIQENSNQPQHF. V is TRBV10-3 and J is TRBJ1-5; no reliable D call. V was shortened by 9 bases and J by 0 bases, with 9 bases between the two germline ends. From germline, CDR1 is ENHRY and CDR2 SYGVKD. The CDR3 has 13 amino acids.